A selection of T cell receptor beta chains follows, all from one sample in a study of T cell changes during pregnancy in multiple sclerosis. The method was immunoSEQ multiplex PCR; TCRdb's version includes in-frame clones alone and lacks a portion of them. The data contain about 38,000 clones, about 93% of them seen just once; the ten biggest clones take up 0.3% to 0.4%. The sequencing here drew on CD4+ T cells from peripheral blood mononuclear cells, taken in the third trimester of pregnancy. All receptors derive from a female donor in good health, enrolled as a control in a pregnancy study. Both conserved end residues are part of each CDR3. D genes are given only for firm matches. A clone size is listed for some rows: how often the clone was seen (once, few, many), or a class if it is expanded.

abundance,v_gene,j_gene,d_gene,CDR3nt,CDR3aa
.,TRBV9,TRBJ2-7,TRBD1,TGTGCCAGCAGCCTCCGGACAGGGGGAGTGCGGCAGTACTTC,CASSLRTGGVRQYF
.,TRBV7-3,TRBJ1-2,TRBD1,TGTGCCAGCAGTCCTGGACAGGGCCATGGCTACACCTTC,CASSPGQGHGYTF
.,TRBV6-5,TRBJ2-1,.,TGTGCCAGCTCAGGAATCAATGAGCAGTTCTTC,CASSGINEQFF
.,TRBV30,TRBJ2-1,.,TGTGCCTGGACGCCAATAGGTTTTGGTAGCGGCAACAATGAGCAGTTCTTC,CAWTPIGFGSGNNEQFF
.,TRBV6-1,TRBJ2-7,.,TGTGCCAGCAGCTGGGGCAGTTTCGCCTACGAGCAGTACTTC,CASSWGSFAYEQYF
few,TRBV28,TRBJ2-7,.,TGTGCCAGCCCGCCGCCGGGACAAGAGCCGATTTATAGCGAGCAGTACTTC,CASPPPGQEPIYSEQYF
.,TRBV6-5,TRBJ2-5,TRBD2,TGTGCCAGCAAGCTGGCGGGAGGCGTGGAGACCCAGTACTTC,CASKLAGGVETQYF
few,TRBV6-1,TRBJ1-5,.,TGTGCCAGTGGGTCGGCGGGACTGAGCAATCAGCCCCAGCATTTT,CASGSAGLSNQPQHF
.,TRBV9,TRBJ1-5,.,TGTGCCAGCAGCCAAACAGGGAGAGGCCAGCCCCAGCATTTT,CASSQTGRGQPQHF
.,TRBV6-4,TRBJ2-2,TRBD1,TGTGCCAGCAGTGAAACAGGGGAAGCGAACACCGGGGAGCTGTTTTTT,CASSETGEANTGELFF
.,TRBV5-1,TRBJ2-5,.,TGCGCCAGCAGTCCGCCATCTCCCCTACCGGAGCAGTACTTC,CASSPPSPLPEQYF
.,TRBV25-1,TRBJ2-3,.,TGTGCCAGCAGTCTAAGACAGGACACAGATACGCAGTATTTT,CASSLRQDTDTQYF
.,TRBV7-9,TRBJ1-2,.,TGTGCCAGCAGCTTCCGGACAGATAACTATGGCTACACCTTC,CASSFRTDNYGYTF